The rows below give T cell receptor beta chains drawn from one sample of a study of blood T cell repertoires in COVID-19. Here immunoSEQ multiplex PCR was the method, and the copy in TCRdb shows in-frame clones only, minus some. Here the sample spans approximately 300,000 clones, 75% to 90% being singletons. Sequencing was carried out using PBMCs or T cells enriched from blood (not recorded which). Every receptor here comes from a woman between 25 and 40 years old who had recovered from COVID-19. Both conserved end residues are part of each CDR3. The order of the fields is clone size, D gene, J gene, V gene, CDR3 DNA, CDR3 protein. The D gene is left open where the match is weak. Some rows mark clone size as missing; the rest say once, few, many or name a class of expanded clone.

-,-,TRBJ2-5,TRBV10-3,TGTGCCATCAGTGAGCTAGGGGCCCAAGAGACCCAGTACTTC,CAISELGAQETQYF
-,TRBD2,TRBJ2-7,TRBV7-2,TGTGCCAGCAGCGCCGCCGGGACTAGCCTTAAGAGAGCCGAGCAGTACTTC,CASSAAGTSLKRAEQYF
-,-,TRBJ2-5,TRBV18,TGTGCCAGCTCACCACTAGCGGAAGAGACCCAGTACTTC,CASSPLAEETQYF
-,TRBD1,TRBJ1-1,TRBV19,TGTGCCAGTAGTATTACACAGGGGGCGGCTTCTGAAGCTTTCTTT,CASSITQGAASEAFF
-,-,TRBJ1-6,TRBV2,TGTGCCAGCAGCCTGGGGGGAGGGATTTCACCCCTCCACTTT,CASSLGGGISPLHF
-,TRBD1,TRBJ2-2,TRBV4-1,TGCGCCAGCAGCCACTTACGGACAGGGAACACCGGGGAGCTGTTTTTT,CASSHLRTGNTGELFF
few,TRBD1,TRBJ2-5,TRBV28,TGTGCCAGCAGTCCAACTGGACAGGGGTTAATAATAGAGACCCAGTACTTC,CASSPTGQGLIIETQYF
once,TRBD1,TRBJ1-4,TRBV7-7,TGTGCCAGCAGCAAGACAGGGGCGCGGAATGAAAAACTGTTTTTT,CASSKTGARNEKLFF
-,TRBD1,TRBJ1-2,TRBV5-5,TGTGCCAGCAGCTTGCAGGACAGGGGTAACTATGGCTACACCTTC,CASSLQDRGNYGYTF
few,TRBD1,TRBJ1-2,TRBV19,TGTGCCAGTAGTACGCACCAGGGGGCGTGGAGCTATGGCTACACCTTC,CASSTHQGAWSYGYTF
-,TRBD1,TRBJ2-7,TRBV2,TGTGCCAGCAGTGAAGTGGACAGGCGGTACGAGCAGTACTTC,CASSEVDRRYEQYF
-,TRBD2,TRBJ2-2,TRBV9,TGTGCCAGCAGCGTTGAGCGGGAAACCGGGGAGCTGTTTTTT,CASSVERETGELFF
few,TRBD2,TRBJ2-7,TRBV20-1,TGCAGTGCTAGTCCCTCTAGCGGACATCTAGGGGAGCAGTACTTC,CSASPSSGHLGEQYF
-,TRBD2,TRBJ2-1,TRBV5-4,TGTGCCAGCAGCATACCTTTAGCGGGGGCCAGCAATGAGCAGTTCTTC,CASSIPLAGASNEQFF
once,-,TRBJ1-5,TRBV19,TGTGCCAGTAAAGAATCGGGCAGGGGAATCAATCAGCCCCAGCATTTT,CASKESGRGINQPQHF
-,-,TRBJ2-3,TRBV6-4,TGTGCCAGCAGTGACTCGGGCTTCACAGATACGCAGTATTTT,CASSDSGFTDTQYF
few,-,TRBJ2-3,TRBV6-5,TGTGCCAGCAGTCAGGGGCTAGCGGAAACAGATACGCAGTATTTT,CASSQGLAETDTQYF
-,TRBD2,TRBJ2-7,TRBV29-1,TGCAGCGTTCGAAATAGCGGGAGAAACGAGCAGTACTTC,CSVRNSGRNEQYF
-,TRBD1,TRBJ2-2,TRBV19,TGTGCCAGTAGTACCAGTCGACAGGGGTATACCGGGGAGCTGTTTTTT,CASSTSRQGYTGELFF
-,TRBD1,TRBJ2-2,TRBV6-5,TGTGCCAGCAGTTTTTACACAGGGGTCGCCGGGGAGCTGTTTTTT,CASSFYTGVAGELFF
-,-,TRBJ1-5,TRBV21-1,TGTGCCAGCAGCAAAGTCAGTTTCAATCAGCCCCAGCATTTT,CASSKVSFNQPQHF
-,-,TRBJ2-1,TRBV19,TGTGCCAGTAGTATAGAAGGGGCAGGGGTCCACAATGAGCAGTTCTTC,CASSIEGAGVHNEQFF
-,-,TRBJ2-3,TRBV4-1,TGCGCCAGCAGCCACCCTCGGCCCCGCGGCGTTAGCACAGATACGCAGTATTTT,CASSHPRPRGVSTDTQYF
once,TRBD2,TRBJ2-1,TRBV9,TGTGCCAGCAGCGTAGCGGACTCTAGCGGGATGAGTGAGCAGTTCTTC,CASSVADSSGMSEQFF
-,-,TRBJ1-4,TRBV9,TGTGCCAGCAGCGTAGTTGGGGGGACTAATGAAAAACTGTTTTTT,CASSVVGGTNEKLFF
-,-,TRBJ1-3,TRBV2,TGTGCCAGCAGTGATACGGCAGCGGGAAACACCATATATTTT,CASSDTAAGNTIYF
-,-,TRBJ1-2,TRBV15,TGTGCCACCAGCAGAGAGGCCGTCGTGAGGGTCTATGGCTACACCTTC,CATSREAVVRVYGYTF
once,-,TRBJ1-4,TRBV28,TGTGCCAGCAGTTTCGGGCAGGGGAATGAAAAACTGTTTTTT,CASSFGQGNEKLFF
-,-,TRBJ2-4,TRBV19,TGTGCCAGTAGTTTCAGAAACATTCAGTACTTC,CASSFRNIQYF
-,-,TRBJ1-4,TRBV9,TGTGCCAGCAGCGGAAGACAGAGTAGAAATGAAAAACTGTTTTTT,CASSGRQSRNEKLFF
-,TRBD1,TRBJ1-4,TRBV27,TGTGCCAGCAGTGTCTACGACAGGGCTGAAAAACTGTTTTTT,CASSVYDRAEKLFF
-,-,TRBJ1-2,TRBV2,TGTGCCAGCAGTGAACTTGACAACCATTGCACCTTC,CASSELDNHCTF
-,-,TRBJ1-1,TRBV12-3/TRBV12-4,TGTGCCAGCAGGTCGGGAGTGAACACTGAAGCTTTCTTT,CASRSGVNTEAFF
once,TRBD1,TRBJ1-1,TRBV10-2,TGCGCCAGCAGACCCGGACAGGGCACTGAAGCTTTCTTT,CASRPGQGTEAFF
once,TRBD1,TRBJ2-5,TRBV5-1,TGCGCCAGCAGCTTGGCCCCCAGGGGGCAAGGAGAGACCCAGTACTTC,CASSLAPRGQGETQYF
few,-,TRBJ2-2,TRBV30,TGTGCCTGGAGTCGCCAGGGGCTAGGGGAGCTGTTTTTT,CAWSRQGLGELFF
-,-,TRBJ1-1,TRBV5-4,TGTGCCAGCAGCTTGGAGGACAGAGACACTGAAGCTTTCTTT,CASSLEDRDTEAFF
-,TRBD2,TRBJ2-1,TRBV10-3,TGTGCCATCAGGGGAATAGCGGGGGGCTTCAATGAGCAGTTCTTC,CAIRGIAGGFNEQFF
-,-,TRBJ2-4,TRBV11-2,TGTGCCAGCAGAGCGGCCCTAGCCAAAAACATTCAGTACTTC,CASRAALAKNIQYF
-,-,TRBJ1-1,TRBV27,TGTGCCAGCAGTTTATCACAGCCGAGAAACACTGAAGCTTTCTTT,CASSLSQPRNTEAFF
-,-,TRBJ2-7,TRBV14,TGTGCCAGCAGCCAGGGAGGAGGGTCCTACGAGCAGTACTTC,CASSQGGGSYEQYF